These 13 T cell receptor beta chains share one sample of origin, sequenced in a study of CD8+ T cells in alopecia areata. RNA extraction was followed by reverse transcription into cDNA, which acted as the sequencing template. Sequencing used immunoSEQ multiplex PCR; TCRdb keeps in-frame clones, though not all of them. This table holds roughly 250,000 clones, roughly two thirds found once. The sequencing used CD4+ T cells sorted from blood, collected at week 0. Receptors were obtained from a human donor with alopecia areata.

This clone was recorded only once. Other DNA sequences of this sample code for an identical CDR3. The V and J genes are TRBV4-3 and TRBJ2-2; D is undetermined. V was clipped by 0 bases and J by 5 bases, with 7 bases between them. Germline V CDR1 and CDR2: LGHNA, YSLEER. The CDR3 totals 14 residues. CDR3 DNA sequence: TGCGCCAGCAGCCAAGACTTAGGAACCGGGGAGCTGTTTTTT. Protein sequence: CASSQDLGTGELFF.

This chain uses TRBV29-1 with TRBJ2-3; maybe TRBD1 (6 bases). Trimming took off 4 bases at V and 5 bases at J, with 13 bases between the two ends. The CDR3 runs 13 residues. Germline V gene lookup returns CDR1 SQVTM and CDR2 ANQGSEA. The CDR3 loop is CSVGSGEQDTQYF. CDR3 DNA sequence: TGCAGCGTTGGCTCAGGGGAGCAAGATACGCAGTATTTT.

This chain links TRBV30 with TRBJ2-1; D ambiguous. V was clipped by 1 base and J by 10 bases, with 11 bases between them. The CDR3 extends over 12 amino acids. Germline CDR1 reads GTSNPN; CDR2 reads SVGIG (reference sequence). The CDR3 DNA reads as TGTGCCTGGAGTGACTTCGGTCGGGAGCAGTTCTTC. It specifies CAWSDFGREQFF.

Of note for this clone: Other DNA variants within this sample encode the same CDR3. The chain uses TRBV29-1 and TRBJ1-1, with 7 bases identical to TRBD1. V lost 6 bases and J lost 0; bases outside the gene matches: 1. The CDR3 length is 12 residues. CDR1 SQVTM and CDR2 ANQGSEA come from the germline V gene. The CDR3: CSVTGVNTEAFF. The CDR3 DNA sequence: TGCAGCGTCACAGGGGTGAACACTGAAGCTTTCTTT.

Written as DNA, the CDR3 is TGTGCCTGGAGGGCAATAGCGGAGGAATGGGAGACCCAGTACTTC. It encodes CAWRAIAEEWETQYF. The genes are TRBV30 and TRBJ2-5; the D gene is possibly TRBD2 (6 bases). Germline assignment: CDR1 GTSNPN and CDR2 SVGIG (reference sequence). CDR3 size: 15 residues. V lost 3 bases to trimming and J lost 5 bases, with 19 bases between them.

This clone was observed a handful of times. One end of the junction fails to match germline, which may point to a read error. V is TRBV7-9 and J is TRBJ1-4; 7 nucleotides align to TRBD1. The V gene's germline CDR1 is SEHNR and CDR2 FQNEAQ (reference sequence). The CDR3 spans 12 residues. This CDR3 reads CASSLGRDRRGF. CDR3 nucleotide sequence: TGTGCCAGCAGCTTAGGACGGGACAGAAGGGGTTTT.

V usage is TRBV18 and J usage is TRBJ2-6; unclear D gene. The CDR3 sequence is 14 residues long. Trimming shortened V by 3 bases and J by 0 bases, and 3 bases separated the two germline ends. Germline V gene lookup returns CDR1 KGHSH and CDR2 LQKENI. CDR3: CASSPDSGANVLTF. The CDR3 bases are TGTGCCAGCTCACCGGACTCTGGGGCCAACGTCCTGACTTTC.

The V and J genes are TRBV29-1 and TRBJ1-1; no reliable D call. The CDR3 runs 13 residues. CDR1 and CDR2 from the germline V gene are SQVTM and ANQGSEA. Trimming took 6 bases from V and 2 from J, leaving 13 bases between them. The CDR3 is CSVRAGGNTEAFF. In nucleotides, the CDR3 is TGCAGCGTCCGGGCCGGAGGAAACACTGAAGCTTTCTTT.

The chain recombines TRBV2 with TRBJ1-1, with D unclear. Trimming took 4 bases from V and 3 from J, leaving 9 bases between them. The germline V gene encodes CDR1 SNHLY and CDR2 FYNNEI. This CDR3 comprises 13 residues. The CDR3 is CASSVSEYTEAFF. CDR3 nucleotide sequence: TGTGCCAGCAGTGTAAGCGAGTACACTGAAGCTTTCTTT.

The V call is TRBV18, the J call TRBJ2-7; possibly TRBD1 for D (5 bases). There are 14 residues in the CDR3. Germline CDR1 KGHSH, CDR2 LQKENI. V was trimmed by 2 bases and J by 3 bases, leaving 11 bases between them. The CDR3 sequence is CASSPGRAGYEQYF. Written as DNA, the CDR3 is TGTGCCAGCTCACCAGGCAGGGCAGGCTACGAGCAGTACTTC.

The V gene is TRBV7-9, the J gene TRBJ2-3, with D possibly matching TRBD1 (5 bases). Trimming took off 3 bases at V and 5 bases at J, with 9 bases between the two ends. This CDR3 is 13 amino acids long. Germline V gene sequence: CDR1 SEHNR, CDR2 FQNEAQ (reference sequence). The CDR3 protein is CASSFQGGDTQYF. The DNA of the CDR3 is TGTGCCAGCAGCTTTCAGGGTGGAGATACGCAGTATTTT. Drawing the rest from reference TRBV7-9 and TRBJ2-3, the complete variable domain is DTGVSQNPRHKITKRGQNVTFRCDPISEHNRLYWYRQTLGQGPEFLTYFQNEAQLEKSRLLSDRFSAERPKGSFSTLEIQRTEQGDSAMYLCASSFQGGDTQYFGPGTRLTVL.

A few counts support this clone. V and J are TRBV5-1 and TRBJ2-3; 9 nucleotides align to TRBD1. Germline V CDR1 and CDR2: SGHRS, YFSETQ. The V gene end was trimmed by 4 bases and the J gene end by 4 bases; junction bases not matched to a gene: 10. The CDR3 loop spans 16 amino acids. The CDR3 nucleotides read TGCGCCAGCAGCATAGCGGCGACAGGGGGTGCAGATACGCAGTATTTT. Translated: CASSIAATGGADTQYF.

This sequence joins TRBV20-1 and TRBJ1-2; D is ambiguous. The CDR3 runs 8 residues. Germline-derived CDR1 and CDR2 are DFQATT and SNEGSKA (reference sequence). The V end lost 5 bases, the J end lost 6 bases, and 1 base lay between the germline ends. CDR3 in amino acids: CSADGYTF. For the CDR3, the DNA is TGCAGTGCTGATGGCTACACCTTC.